This TCR beta chain originates from a study of CD8+CD57+ T cells in acquired aplastic anemia listed by TCRdb under 2018. For the wider study: A mean of 3.2 ug of DNA, ranging from about 0.2 to 27.4 ug, was extracted from sorted CD4+ and CD8+ cells. For healthy donor samples, the average read count was about 10 million for CD4+ cells and roughly 11 million for CD8+ cells. The paper's findings and limits, for the study overall: Although 25 to 30 CD8+ CDR3 sequences were shared by patients and controls, these sequences appeared highly expressed in patients and within the immunodominant clones of patients. No significant difference in CD8+ Simpson's diversity was found between patients and healthy controls (P=0.060).

In this study, sorted CD4+ and CD8+ T cells from the blood of healthy subjects and of severe aplastic anemia patients had their TCR repertoires deep-sequenced. Ficoll-Paque density gradient centrifugation was used to isolate peripheral blood mononuclear cells. CD4+ and CD8+ T cells were sorted by FACS or magnetic beads before DNA extraction. Profiling of TCR beta VDJ combinations and CDR3 sequences used genomic DNA as the template. An Illumina HiSeq 2000 was used for TCR repertoire sequencing. The published analysis was carried out like this. TRBV/TRBJ rearrangement plots, CDR3 size and DJ length profiles, and Simpson's diversity index were used to evaluate the repertoires. The most abundant DNA sequence in the deep sequencing data was taken as the immunodominant clone. CDR3 amino acid sequences were checked for sharing across subjects and were also compared against the VDJdb database and published repertoires. TCRdb applied fastp at Q25 and MiXCR to the public reads, then kept only in-frame beta chains. Every distinct CDR3 protein forms one entry, paired with its most common genes and DNA. What appears here as the V and J calls and clone size reflects TCRdb's work, not the paper's. For this sample there are 400,000 to 450,000 distinct CDR3 sequences; 55% to 70% appear just once. Of the sample, approximately 4% falls within the top ten clones.

This clonotype was seen many times. Its recognized antigen is unknown. Within one base of it there is no much larger clone, and no base qualities were kept. The germline V gene specifies SGHRS as CDR1 and YFSETQ as CDR2. Germline trimming: 4 bases from V, 3 bases from J; junction bases outside gene matches: 11. The CDR3 sequence holds 16 residues, the cysteine and phenylalanine included. CDR3 DNA is the only sequence kept; it has 48 bases, read in frame from the first base. Here the chain combines TRBV5-1 and TRBJ1-2, with 8 bases in between that match TRBD1. The receptor's source is a human donor in good health, serving as a control. Input material: sorted CD4+, CD8+, or CD8+CD57+ T cells (not recorded which) from PBMCs. The sequenced DNA: TGCGCCAGCAGCAGTCAGTTCCCGGGACAGGACTATGGCTACACCTTC. This translates into CASSSQFPGQDYGYTF.